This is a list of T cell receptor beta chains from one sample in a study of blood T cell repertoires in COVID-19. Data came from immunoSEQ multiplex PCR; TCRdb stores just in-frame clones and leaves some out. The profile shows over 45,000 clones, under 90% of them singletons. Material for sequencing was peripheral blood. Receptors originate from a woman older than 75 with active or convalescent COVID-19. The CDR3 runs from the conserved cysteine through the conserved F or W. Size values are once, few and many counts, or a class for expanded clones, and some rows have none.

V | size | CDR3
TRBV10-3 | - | CAISEGSRPERGYTF
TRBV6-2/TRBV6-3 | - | CASSYRGHQPQHF
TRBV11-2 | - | CASSLAGGTTDTQYF
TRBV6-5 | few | CASSLQINYGYTF
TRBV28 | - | CASSLSNSLIGMNTEAFF
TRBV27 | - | CASRQRRYNRAGSYEQYF
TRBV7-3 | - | CASSSTGAGNIQYF
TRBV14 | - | CASSPGWPTYSYEQYF
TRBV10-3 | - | CAITQGQAGGPLHF
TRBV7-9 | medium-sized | CASLGTCGGPRHGETQYF
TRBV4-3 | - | CASSPGGGNEKLFF
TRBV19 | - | CASSIAGGSPHEQFF
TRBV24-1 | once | CATSDSKGRYGYTF
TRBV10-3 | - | CAISEVGGDQPQHF
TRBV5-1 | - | CASSRVTGTDEKLFF
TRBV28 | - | CASTGWNTIYF
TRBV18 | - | CASSPEAHSYEQYF
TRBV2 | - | CASRLGQGESETQYF
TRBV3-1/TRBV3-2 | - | CASSHSAGRNTIYF
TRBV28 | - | CASSLTGPPNSPLHF
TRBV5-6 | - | CASSKMDTDTEAFF
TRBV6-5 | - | CAGRDTQETQYF